This T cell receptor (beta chain) was found in a study of blood T cell repertoires in COVID-19. Study in general: The cDNA or gDNA used as material had been derived from T cells, B-cell-depleted T cells, or PBMCs.

Cohorts were based on clinical histories the participants reported. Germline V gene lookup returns CDR1 SNHLY and CDR2 FYNNEI. CDR3 length: 16 amino acids. The V gene end was trimmed by 3 bases and the J gene end by 10 bases; junction bases not matched to a gene: 11. Data came from immunoSEQ multiplex PCR; TCRdb stores just in-frame clones and leaves some out. The top ten clones hold over 1% of a sample with 350,000 or so clones, around nine tenths of them seen once. This TCR was sampled from a woman between 25 and 40 years old who had been exposed to COVID-19. The chain recombines TRBV2 with TRBJ2-1, with TRBD2 matching 11 bases. The sample comprised PBMCs or T cells enriched from blood (not recorded which). CDR3 loop: CASSEGVTSGIWEQFF. The DNA for the CDR3 is TGTGCCAGCAGTGAGGGGGTGACTAGCGGGATTTGGGAGCAGTTCTTC.